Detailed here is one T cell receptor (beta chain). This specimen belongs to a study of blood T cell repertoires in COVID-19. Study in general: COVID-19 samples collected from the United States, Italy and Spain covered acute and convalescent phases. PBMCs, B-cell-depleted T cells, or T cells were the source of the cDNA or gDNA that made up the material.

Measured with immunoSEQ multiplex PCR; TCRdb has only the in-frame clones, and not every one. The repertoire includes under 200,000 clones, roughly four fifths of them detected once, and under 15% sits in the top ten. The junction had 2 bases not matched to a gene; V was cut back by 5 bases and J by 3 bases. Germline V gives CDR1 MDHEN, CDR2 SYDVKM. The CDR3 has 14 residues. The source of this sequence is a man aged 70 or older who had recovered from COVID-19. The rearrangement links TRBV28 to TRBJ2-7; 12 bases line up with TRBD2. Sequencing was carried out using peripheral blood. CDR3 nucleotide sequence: TGTGCCAGCAGTAAGACTAGCGGGAGCTACGAGCAGTACTTC. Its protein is CASSKTSGSYEQYF. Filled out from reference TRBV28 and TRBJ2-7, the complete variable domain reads DVKVTQSSRYLVKRTGEKVFLECVQDMDHENMFWYRQDPGLGLRLIYFSYDVKMKEKGDIPEGYSVSREKKERFSLILESASTNQTSMYLCASSKTSGSYEQYFGPGTRLTVT.